Listed below are T cell receptor beta chains from one sample, sequenced in a study of shared clonotypes between healthy human individuals. The protocol was immunoSEQ multiplex PCR, while the TCRdb copy is restricted to in-frame clones and leaves out a portion. The data contain about 2.5 million clones, 80% to 95% of them seen just once; the ten biggest clones take up approximately 0.39%. Sequencing input: naive CD4+ T cells from PBMCs. These receptors all come from a man aged 18-30 years in good health. Some clones in this sample may be carry-over from other donors' samples. The CDR3 runs from the conserved cysteine through the conserved F or W. Each record gives: V gene, clone size, CDR3 length, J gene, D gene, CDR3 DNA, CDR3 protein. D genes are given only for firm matches. Clone size is given for some rows only: seen once, a few or many times, or a class if the clone is expanded.

V gene: TRBV9; clone size: NA; CDR3 length: 15; J gene: TRBJ1-5; D gene: TRBD1; CDR3 DNA: TGTGCCAGCAGCGCCGGACAGGGGGTCAATCAGCCCCAGCATTTT; CDR3 protein: CASSAGQGVNQPQHF
V gene: TRBV9; clone size: few; CDR3 length: 16; J gene: TRBJ2-1; D gene: TRBD2; CDR3 DNA: TGTGCCAGCAGCGTAGGGGCTAGCGGGACCCACGGTGAGCAGTTCTTC; CDR3 protein: CASSVGASGTHGEQFF
V gene: TRBV4-2; clone size: NA; CDR3 length: 15; J gene: TRBJ1-4; D gene: TRBD1; CDR3 DNA: TGTGCCAGCAGCCTGACAGGGGTTGGTATTGAAAAACTGTTTTTT; CDR3 protein: CASSLTGVGIEKLFF
V gene: TRBV5-6; clone size: once; CDR3 length: 14; J gene: TRBJ2-2; D gene: NA; CDR3 DNA: TGTGCCAGCAGCTTGTGGGGGGACACCGGGGAGCTGTTTTTT; CDR3 protein: CASSLWGDTGELFF
V gene: TRBV20-1; clone size: NA; CDR3 length: 11; J gene: TRBJ2-3; D gene: NA; CDR3 DNA: TGCAGTGCTCCCACTTTGGATACGCAGTATTTT; CDR3 protein: CSAPTLDTQYF
V gene: TRBV7-6; clone size: NA; CDR3 length: 14; J gene: TRBJ2-7; D gene: NA; CDR3 DNA: TGTGCCAAAGACCCGGCAGGGGGGGCCTACGAGCAGTACTTC; CDR3 protein: CAKDPAGGAYEQYF
V gene: TRBV5-4; clone size: NA; CDR3 length: 15; J gene: TRBJ1-3; D gene: NA; CDR3 DNA: TGTGCCAGCAGCTTGCGCGACCACTCTGGAAACACCATATATTTT; CDR3 protein: CASSLRDHSGNTIYF
V gene: TRBV30; clone size: NA; CDR3 length: 15; J gene: TRBJ2-2; D gene: TRBD1; CDR3 DNA: TGTGCCTGGAGTATTGGGACAGCTAACACCGGGGAGCTGTTTTTT; CDR3 protein: CAWSIGTANTGELFF
V gene: TRBV6-1; clone size: NA; CDR3 length: 16; J gene: TRBJ1-1; D gene: NA; CDR3 DNA: TGTGCCAGCAGTGCACCCAGGAAGGCCGTGAACACTGAAGCTTTCTTT; CDR3 protein: CASSAPRKAVNTEAFF
V gene: TRBV10-3; clone size: NA; CDR3 length: 15; J gene: TRBJ2-1; D gene: TRBD2; CDR3 DNA: TGTGCCGTCTCTAGCGGGAGGGCCTTTATGAATGAGCAGTTCTTC; CDR3 protein: CAVSSGRAFMNEQFF
V gene: TRBV2; clone size: NA; CDR3 length: 13; J gene: TRBJ1-4; D gene: NA; CDR3 DNA: TGTGCCAGCAGTGCGTTGGGAAGGGAAAAACTGTTTTTT; CDR3 protein: CASSALGREKLFF
V gene: TRBV27; clone size: NA; CDR3 length: 18; J gene: TRBJ2-7; D gene: NA; CDR3 DNA: TGTGCCAGCAGTTTAAGGTCGGTGGGGAATCTCGGCTCCTACGAGCAGTACTTC; CDR3 protein: CASSLRSVGNLGSYEQYF